These 26 T cell receptor beta chains originate from one sample sequenced in a study of shared clonotypes between healthy human individuals. Using immunoSEQ multiplex PCR, the repertoire was profiled, and TCRdb retains in-frame clones only, with some absent. The table has 2 million or so clones, 85% to 95% seen once. Sequenced sample: naive CD4+ T cells sorted from blood. Subset meaning: CD45RA+ positively selected. Source of these receptors: a man aged 18 to 29 in good health.

The chain couples TRBV4-1 to TRBJ2-5; perhaps TRBD2 as D (6 bases). The CDR3 covers 16 residues. V lost 5 bases to trimming and J lost 8 bases, with 24 bases between them. Looked up from germline, CDR1 is MGHRA and CDR2 is YSYEKL. CDR3 bases: TGCGCCAGCAGCTTCCAGCCTGCGGGGTTTCTGAAAACCCAGTACTTC. It yields the protein CASSFQPAGFLKTQYF.

The chain carries TRBV5-1 and TRBJ1-3, with D unresolved. This CDR3 is 15 amino acids long. Germline lookup yields CDR1 SGHRS and CDR2 YFSETQ. Trimming shortened V by 0 bases and J by 2 bases, and 9 bases separated the two germline ends. The CDR3 sequence is CASSLASGAGNTIYF. As DNA, the CDR3 is TGCGCCAGCAGCTTGGCCTCGGGAGCTGGAAACACCATATATTTT. The full variable domain, completed using reference TRBV5-1 and TRBJ1-3, is KAGVTQTPRYLIKTRGQQVTLSCSPISGHRSVSWYQQTPGQGLQFLFEYFSETQRNKGNFPGRFSGRQFSNSRSEMNVSTLELGDSALYLCASSLASGAGNTIYFGEGSWLTVV.

The chain combines TRBV10-1 with TRBJ2-3; 7 bases match TRBD2. Per germline, CDR1 WNHNN and CDR2 SYGVQD (reference sequence). CDR3 length: 15 amino acids. J lost 2 bases, V lost 4 bases, and 6 bases had no gene match. Here the CDR3 DNA reads TGCGCCAGCAGTGGGACTAGAGGTTTCACAGATACGCAGTATTTT. Its protein product is CASSGTRGFTDTQYF.

The chain is built from TRBV10-1 and TRBJ2-7; D is tentatively TRBD1 or TRBD2 (5 bases each). CDR3 length: 11 residues. Germline V gene data show CDR1 as WNHNN and CDR2 as SYGVQD (reference sequence). Trimming left V 8 bases short and J 6 bases short, with 11 bases between. The CDR3 DNA reads as TGCGCCAGCGGGGACCGTTCCGAGCAGTACTTC. Translation gives CASGDRSEQYF.

The V and J genes are TRBV9 and TRBJ2-5, with a weak D call TRBD1 (6 bases). The CDR3 contains 15 residues. Looked up from germline, CDR1 is SGDLS and CDR2 is YYNGEE. V dropped 0 bases and J dropped 1 base, with 10 bases sitting between them. The CDR3 DNA follows: TGTGCCAGCAGCGTAGGGGGACACTCCCAAGAGACCCAGTACTTC. Its translation: CASSVGGHSQETQYF.

This chain uses TRBV14 with TRBJ2-7, with 7 bases fitting TRBD1. J lost 1 base, V lost 3 bases, and 6 bases had no gene match. Germline CDR1 reads SGHDN; CDR2 reads FVKESK. The CDR3 contains 15 residues. The CDR3 is CASSQLTGKSYEQYF. The CDR3 DNA sequence: TGTGCCAGCAGCCAGCTGACAGGGAAGTCCTACGAGCAGTACTTC.

This rearrangement joins TRBV7-9 to TRBJ2-5; D uncertain. The V end lost 5 bases, the J end lost 1 base, and 11 bases lay between the germline ends. The CDR3 is made up of 14 amino acids. Germline values: CDR1 SEHNR, CDR2 FQNEAQ (reference sequence). The CDR3 bases are TGTGCCAGCAGCCCGAGGCCATCCCAAGAGACCCAGTACTTC. Amino acid sequence: CASSPRPSQETQYF.

A note on this clone: At the DNA level, this CDR3 is encoded by other sequences in the same sample as well. The chain links TRBV30 to TRBJ2-5, with a weak D call TRBD2 (5 bases). CDR1 is GTSNPN, CDR2 SVGIG, per germline (reference sequence). The CDR3 has 11 residues. The V end was cut by 0 bases, the J end by 7 bases, with 6 bases between. Here the CDR3 DNA reads TGTGCCTGGAGTGTTGAGGGGACCCAGTACTTC. Protein sequence: CAWSVEGTQYF.

The gene calls are TRBV11-2 and TRBJ2-7; D ambiguous. Trimming removed 3 bases from V and 5 bases from J, with 5 bases in between. The CDR3 extends over 11 amino acids. Germline assignment: CDR1 SGHAT and CDR2 FQNNGV. The CDR3 coding sequence is TGTGCCAGCAGCTTCGACCACGAGCAGTACTTC. This encodes CASSFDHEQYF.

This chain links TRBV19 with TRBJ2-7; no clear D gene. Germline CDR1 LNHDA, CDR2 SQIVND (reference sequence). V dropped 4 bases and J dropped 4 bases, with 14 bases sitting between them. The CDR3 has 14 residues. The CDR3 nucleotides are TGTGCCAGTAGTAACAACTTCCTCGGGTACGAGCAGTACTTC. It yields the protein CASSNNFLGYEQYF.

This clone was observed a single time. V gene TRBV7-9 combines with J gene TRBJ1-6; no firm D call. Germline V gives CDR1 SEHNR, CDR2 FQNEAQ (reference sequence). The CDR3 runs 15 residues. V lost 7 bases and J 0 bases, leaving 10 bases between the germline ends. The CDR3, as DNA: TGTGCCAGCACGGTATCTAGCTCCTATAATTCACCCCTCCACTTT. Protein: CASTVSSSYNSPLHF. Full variable domain (missing parts from reference TRBV7-9 and TRBJ1-6): DTGVSQNPRHKITKRGQNVTFRCDPISEHNRLYWYRQTLGQGPEFLTYFQNEAQLEKSRLLSDRFSAERPKGSFSTLEIQRTEQGDSAMYLCASTVSSSYNSPLHFGNGTRLTVT.

The chain recombines TRBV7-9 with TRBJ2-7, with 9 nucleotides matching TRBD2. Germline CDR1 reads SEHNR; CDR2 reads FQNEAQ (reference sequence). This CDR3 contains 15 residues. Trimming removed 5 bases from V and 7 bases from J; junction bases left unmatched: 12. Here the CDR3 DNA reads TGTGCCAGCAGCACGATACGGCGGGAGGGAGGTGAGCAGTACTTC. This gives the protein CASSTIRREGGEQYF.

To note about this clone: Other DNA variants within this sample encode the same CDR3. The chain employs TRBV5-1 and TRBJ2-3, with TRBD2 matching over 10 bases. The CDR3 length is 15 residues. V gave up 2 bases and J gave up 6 bases; unmatched junction bases: 6. Germline assignment: CDR1 SGHRS and CDR2 YFSETQ. CDR3 loop: CASSLAGGPQDTQYF. For the CDR3, the DNA is TGCGCCAGCAGCTTAGCGGGGGGGCCACAGGATACGCAGTATTTT.

The CDR3 DNA reads TGTGCCAGCAGTACGAGGGGGCTTGGCACAGATACGCAGTATTTT. It is translated as CASSTRGLGTDTQYF. The chain employs TRBV28 and TRBJ2-3, with 7 bases lining up with TRBD1. The CDR3 is 15 residues long. CDR1 is MDHEN and CDR2 is SYDVKM in the germline V gene. J gave up 1 base and V 5 bases, and 6 bases lay outside the gene matches.

The V call is TRBV5-1, the J call TRBJ1-1; possibly TRBD1 for D (6 bases). CDR3 length: 15 amino acids. Trimming removed 3 bases from V and 5 bases from J, with 17 bases in between. The germline V gene has CDR1 SGHRS and CDR2 YFSETQ. The CDR3 bases are TGCGCCAGCAGCTCAATTCGACAGGCGGGGACTGAAGCTTTCTTT. It specifies CASSSIRQAGTEAFF.

The chain uses TRBV6-5 and TRBJ1-4; perhaps TRBD1 as D (6 bases). This CDR3 spans 14 amino acids. The ends were cut back, 0 bases at V and 7 bases at J, with 9 bases in the middle. Germline CDR1 is MNHEY and CDR2 is SVGAGI. The CDR3, as DNA: TGTGCCAGCAGTTACTCGACGGACAGTGAAAAACTGTTTTTT. Translated, it gives CASSYSTDSEKLFF.

The chain combines TRBV19 with TRBJ2-1; 7 bases agree with TRBD2. V gave up 5 bases and J gave up 6 bases; unmatched junction bases: 7. This CDR3 spans 14 amino acids. Germline V CDR1 and CDR2: LNHDA, SQIVND (reference sequence). CDR3 coding DNA: TGTGCCAGTAGTCAAACGGGACTAACCAATGAGCAGTTCTTC. Translated, it gives CASSQTGLTNEQFF.

The V gene is TRBV9, the J gene TRBJ2-3; possibly TRBD1 or TRBD2 for D (7 bases each). There are 14 residues in the CDR3. The germline CDR1 and CDR2 sequences are SGDLS and YYNGEE. With 7 bases removed from V and 3 bases from J, the gap between germline ends came to 15 bases. CDR3 nucleotides: TGTGCCAGCTTGGGACAGCGGGATACAGATACGCAGTATTTT. As protein: CASLGQRDTDTQYF.

This chain's CDR3 is CASSHLIGNTIYF. CDR3 DNA: TGCGCCAGCAGCCACCTCATAGGAAACACCATATATTTT. The chain links TRBV4-1 to TRBJ1-3, with no clear D. CDR3 length: 13 amino acids. The germline V gene encodes CDR1 MGHRA and CDR2 YSYEKL. V was pared by 3 bases and J by 4 bases, with 7 bases between.

The rearrangement uses TRBV27 and TRBJ1-6, with 7 bases aligning to TRBD1. J lost 0 bases, V lost 3 bases, and 5 bases had no gene match. The CDR3 totals 17 residues. Germline lookup yields CDR1 MNHEY and CDR2 SMNVEV (reference sequence). CDR3 residues: CASSFRGASSYNSPLHF. In DNA, the CDR3 is TGTGCCAGCAGTTTCAGGGGGGCAAGCTCCTATAATTCACCCCTCCACTTT.

This chain connects TRBV19 to TRBJ1-2; the D is unclear. The ends were cut back, 4 bases at V and 9 bases at J, with 12 bases in the middle. CDR1 is LNHDA, CDR2 SQIVND, per germline (reference sequence). This CDR3 comprises 12 residues. CDR3 region: CASSTRGISYTF. The DNA of the CDR3 is TGTGCCAGTAGTACGCGCGGTATAAGCTACACCTTC.

This chain joins TRBV7-8 and TRBJ1-5; the match to TRBD1 covers 8 bases. The CDR3 runs to 16 residues. J gave up 4 bases and V 1 base, and 6 bases lay outside the gene matches. Per germline, CDR1 SGHVS and CDR2 FQNEAQ. The CDR3, as DNA: TGTGCCAGCAGCTTAGGGGGGACAGGCAGAAATCAGCCCCAGCATTTT. As protein: CASSLGGTGRNQPQHF.

The chain combines TRBV2 with TRBJ1-5; no clear D gene. Trimming took off 3 bases at V and 5 bases at J, with 8 bases between the two ends. The CDR3 extends over 13 amino acids. Per germline, CDR1 SNHLY and CDR2 FYNNEI. CDR3 in DNA: TGTGCCAGCAGTGAGGAGGCCGATCAGCCCCAGCATTTT. Protein sequence: CASSEEADQPQHF.

The chain employs TRBV6-6 and TRBJ1-1; D uncertain. Germline CDR1 is MNHNY and CDR2 is SVGAGI (reference sequence). This CDR3 region has 14 residues. Trimming stripped 2 bases from V and 5 bases from J, with 12 bases between. The CDR3 loop is CASSYTVVGTEAFF. CDR3 in DNA: TGTGCCAGCAGTTACACCGTAGTTGGAACTGAAGCTTTCTTT.

This clone occurred once. The chain recombines TRBV9 with TRBJ1-6; TRBD1 matches at 9 bases. Germline V CDR1 and CDR2: SGDLS, YYNGEE. The CDR3 sequence is 13 residues long. With V trimmed by 7 bases and J by 8 bases, 4 bases remained unmatched. Here the CDR3 DNA reads TGTGCCAGCGGAGGACAGGGGTATTCACCCCTCCACTTT. It specifies CASGGQGYSPLHF.

The chain uses TRBV19 and TRBJ1-5, with D possibly matching TRBD1 (5 bases). Trimming removed 3 bases at V and 0 bases at J, with 12 bases between. The germline V gene encodes CDR1 LNHDA and CDR2 SQIVND (reference sequence). CDR3 size: 16 residues. The CDR3: CASSIPGFYSNQPQHF. As DNA, the CDR3 is TGTGCCAGTAGTATCCCAGGGTTTTATAGCAATCAGCCCCAGCATTTT.